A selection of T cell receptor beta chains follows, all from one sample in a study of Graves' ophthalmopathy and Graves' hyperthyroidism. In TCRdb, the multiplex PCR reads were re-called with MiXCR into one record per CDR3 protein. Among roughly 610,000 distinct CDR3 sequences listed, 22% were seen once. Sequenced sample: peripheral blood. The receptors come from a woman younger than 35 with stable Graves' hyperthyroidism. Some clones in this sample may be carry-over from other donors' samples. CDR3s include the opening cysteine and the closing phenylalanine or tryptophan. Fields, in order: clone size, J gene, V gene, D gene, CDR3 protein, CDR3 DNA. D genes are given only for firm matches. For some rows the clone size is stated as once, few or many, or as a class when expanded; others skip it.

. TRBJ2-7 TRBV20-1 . CSASTGVYEQYF TGCAGTGCTTCAACCGGGGTCTACGAGCAGTACTTC
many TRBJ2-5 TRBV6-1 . CASQGTKTQYF TGTGCCAGCCAGGGGACGAAGACCCAGTACTTC
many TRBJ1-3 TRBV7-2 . CASSLVGNSGNTIYF TGTGCCAGCAGCTTAGTAGGGAACTCTGGAAACACCATATATTTT
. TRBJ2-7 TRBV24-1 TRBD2 CATSDPGGERGSSYEQYF TGTGCCACCAGTGACCCAGGTGGGGAGCGGGGTTCGTCCTACGAGCAGTACTTC
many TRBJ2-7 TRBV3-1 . CASSQVHGSSYEQYF TGTGCCAGCAGCCAAGTTCACGGGAGCTCCTACGAGCAGTACTTC
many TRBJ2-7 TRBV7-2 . CASSQIHSFSYEQYF TGTGCCAGCAGCCAGATCCACAGTTTCTCCTACGAGCAGTACTTC
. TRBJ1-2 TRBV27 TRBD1 CASRDRGRWGYGYTF TGTGCCAGCCGGGACAGGGGGCGCTGGGGCTATGGCTACACCTTC
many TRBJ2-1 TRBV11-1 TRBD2 CASSLGGGKQFF TGTGCCAGCAGCTTGGGCGGGGGTAAGCAGTTCTTC
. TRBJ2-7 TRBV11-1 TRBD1 CASSLPGQGPAYEQYF TGTGCCAGCAGCTTACCGGGACAGGGACCAGCCTACGAGCAGTACTTC
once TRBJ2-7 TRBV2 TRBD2 CASSEGAGGTDEQYF TGTGCCAGCAGTGAAGGGGCGGGAGGAACCGACGAGCAGTACTTC